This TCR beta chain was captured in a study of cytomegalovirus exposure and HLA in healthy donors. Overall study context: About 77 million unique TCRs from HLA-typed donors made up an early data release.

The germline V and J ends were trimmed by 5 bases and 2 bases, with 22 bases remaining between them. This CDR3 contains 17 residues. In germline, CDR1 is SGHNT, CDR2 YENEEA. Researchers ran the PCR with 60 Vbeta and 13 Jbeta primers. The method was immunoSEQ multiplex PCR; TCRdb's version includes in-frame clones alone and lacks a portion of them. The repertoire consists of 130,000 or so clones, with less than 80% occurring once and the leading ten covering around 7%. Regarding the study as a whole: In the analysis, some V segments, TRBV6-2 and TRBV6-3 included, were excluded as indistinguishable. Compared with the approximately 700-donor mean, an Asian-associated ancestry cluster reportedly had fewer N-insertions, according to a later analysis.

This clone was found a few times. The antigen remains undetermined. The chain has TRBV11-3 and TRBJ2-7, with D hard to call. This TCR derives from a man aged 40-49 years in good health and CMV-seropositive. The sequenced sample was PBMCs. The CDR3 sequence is CASSPRPKCLETYEQYF. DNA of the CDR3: TGTGCCAGCAGCCCCCGGCCCAAGTGTTTGGAGACCTACGAGCAGTACTTC.